These 29 T cell receptor beta chains came from one sample sequenced in a study of blood T cell repertoires in COVID-19. Profiled with immunoSEQ multiplex PCR; TCRdb holds only in-frame clones, not every one. This table has some 170,000 clones, approximately 80% appearing once. The sequenced sample consisted of peripheral blood. All receptors come from a woman aged 45-65 years with active or convalescent COVID-19.

V and J are TRBV6-2 or TRBV6-3 and TRBJ1-2; maybe TRBD1 (5 bases). V was clipped by 0 bases and J by 2 bases, with 10 bases between them. Germline loops: CDR1 MNHEY, CDR2 SVGEGT. CDR3 size: 15 residues. CDR3 DNA: TGTGCCAGCAGTTACTCAACCTCAGGGAACTATGGCTACACCTTC. Protein sequence: CASSYSTSGNYGYTF.

This clone appeared many times. The chain couples TRBV18 to TRBJ1-6; 10 bases match TRBD1. Germline V gene sequence: CDR1 KGHSH, CDR2 LQKENI. This CDR3 comprises 17 residues. With V trimmed by 6 bases and J by 10 bases, 15 bases remained unmatched. In nucleotides, the CDR3 is TGTGCCAGCTCGTGGACATCCCCGAGGACAGGGGGATCACCCCTCCACTTT. It translates to CASSWTSPRTGGSPLHF.

V usage is TRBV18 and J usage is TRBJ2-3; 7 nucleotides align to TRBD2. This CDR3 comprises 16 residues. Germline V gene sequence: CDR1 KGHSH, CDR2 LQKENI. The ends lost 2 bases at V and 6 bases at J; junction bases unmatched: 11. CDR3 coding DNA: TGTGCCAGCTCACCAGTGGGAGGGCCAAGTGCGGATACGCAGTATTTT. Translating gives CASSPVGGPSADTQYF. The full variable domain, completed using reference TRBV18 and TRBJ2-3, is NAGVMQNPRHLVRRRGQEARLRCSPMKGHSHVYWYRQLPEEGLKFMVYLQKENIIDESGMPKERFSAEFPKEGPSILRIQQVVRGDSAAYFCASSPVGGPSADTQYFGPGTRLTVL.

This chain links TRBV9 with TRBJ1-1; D is undetermined. Per the germline V gene, CDR1 is SGDLS and CDR2 is YYNGEE. The V end was cut by 1 base, the J end by 2 bases, with 9 bases between. The CDR3 has 14 residues. DNA for the CDR3: TGTGCCAGCAGCGTACAGGCTCTAAACACTGAAGCTTTCTTT. Amino acid sequence: CASSVQALNTEAFF.

V usage is TRBV6-2 or TRBV6-3 and J usage is TRBJ2-1; the match to TRBD2 covers 12 bases. Looked up from germline, CDR1 is MNHEY and CDR2 is SVGEGT. The CDR3 is made up of 14 amino acids. The V segment lost 5 bases and the J segment 5 bases; nucleotides outside the gene matches: 1. CDR3 protein: CASSLAGGDNEQFF. The DNA for the CDR3 is TGTGCCAGCAGTCTAGCGGGAGGGGACAATGAGCAGTTCTTC.

This clone has a handful of counts. The chain carries TRBV30 and TRBJ1-5; possibly TRBD1 for D (6 bases). Germline V gene lookup returns CDR1 GTSNPN and CDR2 SVGIG (reference sequence). Trimming removed 5 bases at V and 4 bases at J, with 15 bases between. This CDR3 region has 14 residues. The CDR3 DNA follows: TGTGCCTGGGCGGGACACGAAGGGAATCAGCCCCAGCATTTT. Protein sequence: CAWAGHEGNQPQHF.

This clone was counted only a few times. The chain employs TRBV9 and TRBJ2-1; no clear D. The ends were cut back, 3 bases at V and 6 bases at J, with 16 bases in the middle. The CDR3 consists of 15 residues. Germline V lookup: CDR1 SGDLS, CDR2 YYNGEE. The CDR3 here is CASSEDPTASNEQFF. The CDR3 DNA reads as TGTGCCAGCAGCGAGGATCCGACTGCAAGCAATGAGCAGTTCTTC. The entire variable domain, with the rest obtained from reference TRBV9 and TRBJ2-1, is as follows: DSGVTQTPKHLITATGQRVTLRCSPRSGDLSVYWYQQSLDQGLQFLIQYYNGEERAKGNILERFSAQQFPDLHSELNLSSLELGDSALYFCASSEDPTASNEQFFGPGTRLTVL.

The V call is TRBV5-4, the J call TRBJ2-7; D is uncertain. The CDR3 is 11 amino acids. The germline V gene has CDR1 SGHNT and CDR2 YYREEE (reference sequence). Trimming removed 3 bases at V and 4 bases at J, with 5 bases between. This CDR3 is CASSSSYEQYF. DNA of the CDR3: TGTGCCAGCAGCTCTTCTTACGAGCAGTACTTC.

In this sample, this clone is medium-sized (0.01 to 0.1%). V and J are TRBV4-1 and TRBJ2-1; 11 positions agree with TRBD2. This CDR3 spans 15 amino acids. J gave up 0 bases and V 5 bases, and 0 bases lay outside the gene matches. Germline V gene data show CDR1 as MGHRA and CDR2 as YSYEKL. The CDR3 nucleotides read TGCGCCAGCAGCACTAGCGGGAGCTCCTACAATGAGCAGTTCTTC. Protein: CASSTSGSSYNEQFF.

The genes are TRBV3-1 (or the pseudogene TRBV3-2) and TRBJ1-2; D is unresolved. This CDR3 has 15 amino acids. V was cut by 3 bases and J by 4 bases, with 15 bases left in between. Germline-derived CDR1 and CDR2 are LGHDT and YNNKEL (reference sequence). As DNA, the CDR3 is TGTGCCAGCAGCCAGGCCATTCAAGACTTCTATGGCTACACCTTC. It is translated as CASSQAIQDFYGYTF.

In its sample, this clone was seen a few times. The J gene is TRBJ2-7, the V gene TRBV1; the table's TRBD1 call for D was not verified on the DNA. TRBV1 is flagged as a pseudogene. The CDR3 runs 16 residues. CDR3 in DNA: TGCACCAGCAGCCATCCCCCGGGACAGGGAAACTACGAGCAGTACTTC. Translating it yields CTSSHPPGQGNYEQYF.

CDR3 amino acids: CASSPSTGSSMYEQYF. DNA for the CDR3: TGTGCCAGCAGCCCGTCGACAGGGTCCTCTATGTACGAGCAGTACTTC. The chain links TRBV4-2 to TRBJ2-7; 7 bases are shared with TRBD1. V shed 4 bases, J shed 4 bases, and the junction held 13 bases outside the gene matches. Looked up from germline, CDR1 is LGHNA and CDR2 is YNFKEQ. This CDR3 contains 16 residues.

The rearrangement uses TRBV28 and TRBJ2-7, with 7 bases that match TRBD2. The length of the CDR3 is 17 residues. V lost 2 bases to trimming and J lost 4 bases; unmatched junction nucleotides: 14. Germline values: CDR1 MDHEN, CDR2 SYDVKM. The CDR3: CASSLIGLADNSYEQYF. As DNA, the CDR3 is TGTGCCAGCAGTTTAATAGGGCTAGCGGACAATTCTTACGAGCAGTACTTC. Full variable domain (rest looked up from reference TRBV28 and TRBJ2-7): DVKVTQSSRYLVKRTGEKVFLECVQDMDHENMFWYRQDPGLGLRLIYFSYDVKMKEKGDIPEGYSVSREKKERFSLILESASTNQTSMYLCASSLIGLADNSYEQYFGPGTRLTVT.

The gene calls are TRBV10-3 and TRBJ2-5, with 7 bases fitting TRBD1. The CDR3 runs 15 residues. The germline gives CDR1 ENHRY, CDR2 SYGVKD. Germline trimming cut 6 bases from V and 5 bases from J; bases unmatched to any gene: 12. This CDR3 is CAISPQTGQGETQYF. In DNA form, the CDR3 reads TGTGCCATCAGCCCTCAGACAGGGCAGGGGGAGACCCAGTACTTC.

This clone showed up just a few times. This chain uses TRBV5-6 with TRBJ2-2, with a possible D match to TRBD2 (6 bases). The CDR3 consists of 16 residues. The germline gives CDR1 SGHDT, CDR2 YYEEEE. The germline V and J ends were trimmed by 1 base and 4 bases, with 14 bases remaining between them. As DNA, the CDR3 is TGTGCCAGCAGCTTGAAGGCACTAGCTAGCACCGGGGAGCTGTTTTTT. It is translated as CASSLKALASTGELFF. The full variable domain, rest sourced from reference TRBV5-6 and TRBJ2-2, is DAGVTQSPTHLIKTRGQQVTLRCSPKSGHDTVSWYQQALGQGPQFIFQYYEEEERQRGNFPDRFSGHQFPNYSSELNVNALLLGDSALYLCASSLKALASTGELFFGEGSRLTVL.

V is TRBV27 and J is TRBJ1-2; 7 bases are a match to TRBD1. CDR1 and CDR2 (germline): MNHEY, SMNVEV (reference sequence). The CDR3 extends over 15 amino acids. Trimming cost V 5 bases and J 4 bases; bases outside gene matches: 10. The chain's CDR3 is CASSQYPGTAYGYTF. CDR3 nucleotide sequence: TGTGCCAGCAGTCAATACCCCGGGACAGCCTATGGCTACACCTTC.

This clone was seen only once. The rearrangement uses TRBV5-1 and TRBJ2-3; D is possibly TRBD2 (5 bases). Germline V gene sequence: CDR1 SGHRS, CDR2 YFSETQ. The CDR3 totals 14 residues. With 0 bases removed from V and 3 bases from J, the gap between germline ends came to 8 bases. The CDR3 DNA sequence: TGCGCCAGCAGCTTGGATGGGAGAACAGATACGCAGTATTTT. Translating gives CASSLDGRTDTQYF.

The rearrangement links TRBV4-1 to TRBJ2-5, with TRBD1 matching over 12 bases. With V trimmed by 7 bases and J by 4 bases, 4 bases remained unmatched. The CDR3 is made up of 14 amino acids. Germline V gene lookup returns CDR1 MGHRA and CDR2 YSYEKL. The CDR3 DNA is TGCGCCAGCAAAGGGGACAGGGGGCGAGAGACCCAGTACTTC. Amino acid sequence: CASKGDRGRETQYF.

The rearrangement joins TRBV11-2 to TRBJ2-3; TRBD2 aligns across 14 bases. Germline CDR1 and CDR2: SGHAT and FQNNGV. The CDR3 length is 17 residues. V was clipped by 4 bases and J by 0 bases; unmatched bases: 3. The chain's CDR3 is CASSSGTSGGSTDTQYF. For the CDR3, the DNA is TGTGCCAGCAGCTCAGGGACTAGCGGGGGAAGCACAGATACGCAGTATTTT.

The V gene is TRBV3-1 (or the pseudogene TRBV3-2), the J gene TRBJ2-7, with TRBD2 matching 9 bases. Trimming cost V 0 bases and J 1 base; bases outside gene matches: 4. Germline V gene lookup returns CDR1 LGHDT and CDR2 YNNKEL (reference sequence). The CDR3 sequence is 16 residues long. The CDR3: CASSQDGLAGSYEQYF. The CDR3 DNA follows: TGTGCCAGCAGCCAAGATGGCCTAGCGGGATCCTACGAGCAGTACTTC.

The genes are TRBV28 and TRBJ1-2; no definite D call. The CDR3 is made up of 14 amino acids. The germline CDR1 and CDR2 sequences are MDHEN and SYDVKM. Trimming removed 6 bases at V and 2 bases at J, with 13 bases between. CDR3 region: CASSLQVINYGYTF. DNA for the CDR3: TGTGCCAGCAGCTTGCAGGTCATCAACTATGGCTACACCTTC.

The chain recombines TRBV5-4 with TRBJ1-4; D gene ambiguous. The ends were cut back, 4 bases at V and 8 bases at J, with 12 bases in the middle. The CDR3 length is 13 residues. The V gene's germline CDR1 is SGHNT and CDR2 YYREEE (reference sequence). CDR3 in DNA: TGTGCCAGCAGCCAGCCACTAGAGGAAAAACTGTTTTTT. This encodes CASSQPLEEKLFF.

This rearrangement joins TRBV9 to TRBJ2-3, with 9 positions matching TRBD1. Germline assignment: CDR1 SGDLS and CDR2 YYNGEE. The junction had 12 bases not matched to a gene; V was cut back by 3 bases and J by 4 bases. The CDR3 length is 17 residues. The chain's CDR3 is CASSADTGQGIADTQYF. The CDR3 region has the DNA TGTGCCAGCAGCGCCGACACGGGACAGGGTATTGCAGATACGCAGTATTTT.

The chain combines TRBV2 with TRBJ2-7, with D perhaps TRBD2 (7 bases). The CDR3 contains 14 residues. The V and J ends lost 6 bases and 2 bases respectively, with 14 bases between them. Germline CDR1 and CDR2: SNHLY and FYNNEI. As DNA, the CDR3 is TGTGCCAGCAGGGTGCGGGGGCCAACCTACGAGCAGTACTTC. Translating it yields CASRVRGPTYEQYF.

The chain joins TRBV27 to TRBJ1-3; 9 positions match TRBD1. Germline loops: CDR1 MNHEY, CDR2 SMNVEV (reference sequence). The CDR3 is 16 residues long. V trimming: 5 bases; J trimming: 4 bases; junction bases outside the gene matches: 9. This chain's CDR3 is CASSPGTGFGGNTIYF. The CDR3 bases are TGTGCCAGCAGTCCCGGGACAGGGTTCGGCGGAAACACCATATATTTT.

V is TRBV2 and J is TRBJ1-5; maybe TRBD1 (6 bases). Trimming removed 6 bases at V and 1 base at J, with 13 bases between. CDR3 length: 15 residues. Germline values: CDR1 SNHLY, CDR2 FYNNEI. CDR3 nucleotides: TGTGCCAGCAGGGACAGTCCTCGGAGCAATCAGCCCCAGCATTTT. Translated, it gives CASRDSPRSNQPQHF.

A few counts support this clone. The chain combines TRBV2 with TRBJ2-7, with D possibly being TRBD1 (5 bases). Germline CDR1 and CDR2: SNHLY and FYNNEI. Trimming pared 5 bases from V and 1 base from J, leaving 9 bases between. The CDR3 runs 13 residues. The CDR3 spells CASSIQGSYEQYF. The DNA of the CDR3 is TGTGCCAGCAGTATCCAGGGTTCCTACGAGCAGTACTTC.

V is TRBV28 and J is TRBJ2-2; the match to TRBD1 covers 8 bases. V lost 7 bases and J lost 2; bases outside the gene matches: 3. The CDR3 has 14 amino acids. Germline V gene data show CDR1 as MDHEN and CDR2 as SYDVKM. CDR3 sequence: CASTRGRNTGELFF. DNA of the CDR3: TGTGCCAGCACCAGGGGGCGCAACACCGGGGAGCTGTTTTTT.

The chain links TRBV5-1 to TRBJ2-1, with TRBD1 matching 10 bases. V lost 3 bases to trimming and J lost 12 bases; unmatched junction nucleotides: 3. The CDR3 sequence is 12 residues long. Germline CDR1 and CDR2: SGHRS and YFSETQ. The CDR3 DNA reads as TGCGCCAGCAGCTGGGACAGGGGAGGGCAGTTCTTC. This translates into CASSWDRGGQFF.